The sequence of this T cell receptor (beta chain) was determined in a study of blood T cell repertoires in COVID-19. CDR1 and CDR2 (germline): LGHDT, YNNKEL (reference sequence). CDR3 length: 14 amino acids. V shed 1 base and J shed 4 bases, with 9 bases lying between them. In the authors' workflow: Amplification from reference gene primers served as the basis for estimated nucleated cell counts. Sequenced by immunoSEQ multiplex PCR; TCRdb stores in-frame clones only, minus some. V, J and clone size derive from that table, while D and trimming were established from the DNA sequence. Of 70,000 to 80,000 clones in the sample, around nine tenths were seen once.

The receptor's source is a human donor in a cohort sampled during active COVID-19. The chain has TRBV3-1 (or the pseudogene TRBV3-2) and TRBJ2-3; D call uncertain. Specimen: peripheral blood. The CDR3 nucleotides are TGTGCCAGCAGCCAAGTCAATGGCCCAGATACGCAGTATTTT. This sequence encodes CASSQVNGPDTQYF.